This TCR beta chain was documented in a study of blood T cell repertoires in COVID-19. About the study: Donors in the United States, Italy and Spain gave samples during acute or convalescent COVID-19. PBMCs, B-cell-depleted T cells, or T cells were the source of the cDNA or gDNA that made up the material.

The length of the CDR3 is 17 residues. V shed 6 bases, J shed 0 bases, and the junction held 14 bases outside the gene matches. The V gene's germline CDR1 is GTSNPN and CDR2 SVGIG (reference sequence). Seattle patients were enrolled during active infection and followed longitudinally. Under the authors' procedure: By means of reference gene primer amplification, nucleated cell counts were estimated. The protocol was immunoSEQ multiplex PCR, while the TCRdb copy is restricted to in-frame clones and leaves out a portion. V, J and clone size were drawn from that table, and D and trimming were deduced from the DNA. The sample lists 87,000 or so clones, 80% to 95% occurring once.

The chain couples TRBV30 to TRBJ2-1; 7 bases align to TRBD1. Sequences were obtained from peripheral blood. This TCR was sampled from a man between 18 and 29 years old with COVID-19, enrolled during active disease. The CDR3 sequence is CACRGILTVGSYNEQFF. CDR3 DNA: TGTGCCTGCAGGGGGATTCTAACCGTAGGCTCCTACAATGAGCAGTTCTTC.